The clone carrying this T cell receptor beta chain was seen ten or more times. Its antigen is unknown. This specimen belongs to a study of T cells after yellow fever vaccination. Findings of the study overall: Researchers cautioned that FACS-sorted repertoires could harbor abundant clonotypes contaminating from the bulk population. Few clonotypes appeared in both CD4 and CD8 compartments. Most clones from primary vaccination resurfaced after the booster (about 96% CD4, approximately 88% CD8).

Universal primer sites and UMIs were introduced during 5'RACE template-switching synthesis of TCR cDNA. TCRdb redid the calling of the 5' RACE reads with MiXCR, one entry per CDR3 protein. The table records about 320,000 distinct CDR3 sequences, 3.5% to 4.5% of them present only once. Trimming stripped 5 bases from V and 3 bases from J, with 23 bases between. The germline gives CDR1 SEHNR, CDR2 FQNEAQ (reference sequence). CDR3 length: 18 residues. The source is a man aged 18 to 35 who received the YFV17D yellow fever vaccine. The J gene is TRBJ1-3, the V gene TRBV7-9; weak D call: TRBD1 (5 bases). The sample was PBMCs, taken 15 days after the yellow fever booster vaccination. In DNA, the CDR3 is TGTGCCAGCAGCCGTCCTGAGAAGGGGCAGGCCATTGGAAACACCATATATTTT. Translation: CASSRPEKGQAIGNTIYF. The variable domain in full, completed from reference TRBV7-9 and TRBJ1-3, reads DTGVSQNPRHKITKRGQNVTFRCDPISEHNRLYWYRQTLGQGPEFLTYFQNEAQLEKSRLLSDRFSAERPKGSFSTLEIQRTEQGDSAMYLCASSRPEKGQAIGNTIYFGEGSWLTVV.